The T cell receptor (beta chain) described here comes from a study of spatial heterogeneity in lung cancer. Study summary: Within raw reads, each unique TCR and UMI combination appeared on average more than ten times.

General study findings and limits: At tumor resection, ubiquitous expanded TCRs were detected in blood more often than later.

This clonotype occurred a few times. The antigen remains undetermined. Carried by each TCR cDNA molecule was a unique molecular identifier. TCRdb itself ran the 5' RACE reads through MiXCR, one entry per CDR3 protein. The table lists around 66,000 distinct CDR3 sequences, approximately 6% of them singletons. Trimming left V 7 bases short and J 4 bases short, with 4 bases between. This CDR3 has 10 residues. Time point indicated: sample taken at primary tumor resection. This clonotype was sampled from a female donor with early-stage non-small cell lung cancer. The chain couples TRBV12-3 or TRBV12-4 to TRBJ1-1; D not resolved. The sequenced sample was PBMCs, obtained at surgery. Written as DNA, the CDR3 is TGTGCCAGCATGAGCACTGAAGCTTTCTTT. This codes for CASMSTEAFF.